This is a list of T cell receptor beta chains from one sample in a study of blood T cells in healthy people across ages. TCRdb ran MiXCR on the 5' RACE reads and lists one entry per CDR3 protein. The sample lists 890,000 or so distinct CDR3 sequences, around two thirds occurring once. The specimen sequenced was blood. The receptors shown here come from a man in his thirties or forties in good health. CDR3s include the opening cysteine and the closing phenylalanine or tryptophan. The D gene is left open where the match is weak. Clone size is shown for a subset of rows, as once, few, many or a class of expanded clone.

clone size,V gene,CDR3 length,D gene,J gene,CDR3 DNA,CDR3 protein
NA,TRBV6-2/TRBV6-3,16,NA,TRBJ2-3,TGTGCCAGCACCCTAGAGGTGGCGAAGGTGACAGATACGCAGTATTTT,CASTLEVAKVTDTQYF
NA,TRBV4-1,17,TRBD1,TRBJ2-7,TGCGCCAGCAGCCAGGGGACAGACTCCAACTACTCCTACGAGCAGTACTTC,CASSQGTDSNYSYEQYF
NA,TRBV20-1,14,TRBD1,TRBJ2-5,TGCAGTGCTGGCCGGGACAGTGAACAAGAGACCCAGTACTTC,CSAGRDSEQETQYF
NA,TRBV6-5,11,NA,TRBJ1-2,TGTGCCAGCAGATCCCGGGATGGCTACACCTTC,CASRSRDGYTF
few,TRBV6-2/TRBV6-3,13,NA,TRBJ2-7,TGTGCCAGCACATCGACCGATACCTACGAGCAGTACTTC,CASTSTDTYEQYF
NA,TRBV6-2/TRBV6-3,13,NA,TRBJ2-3,TGTGCCAGCAGTACACGATACACAGATACGCAGTATTTT,CASSTRYTDTQYF
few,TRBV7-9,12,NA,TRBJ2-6,TGTGCCCACGGGGTAGGGGCCAACGTCCTGACTTTC,CAHGVGANVLTF
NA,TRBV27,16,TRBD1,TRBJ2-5,TGTGCCAGCAGTCACGGGACAGGGGACGTCCAAGAGACCCAGTACTTC,CASSHGTGDVQETQYF
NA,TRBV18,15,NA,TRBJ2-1,TGTGCCAGCTCGCAACGGGCCGGGGGTTTGAATGAGCAGTTCTTC,CASSQRAGGLNEQFF
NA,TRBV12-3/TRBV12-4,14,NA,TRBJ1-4,TGTGCCAGCAGGGAGACAGACTTGAATGAAAAACTGTTTTTT,CASRETDLNEKLFF
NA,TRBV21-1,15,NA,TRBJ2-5,TGTGCCAGCAGCAAACGGGAGAATAAGGGGGAGACCCAGTACTTC,CASSKRENKGETQYF
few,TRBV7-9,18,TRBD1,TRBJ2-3,TGTGCCAGCAGCTTACCCCGGGACAGCCATCCTGGCACAGATACGCAGTATTTT,CASSLPRDSHPGTDTQYF
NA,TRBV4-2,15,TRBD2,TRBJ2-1,TGTGCCAGCAGCTACAGACTAGCGGTGAACAATGAGCAGTTCTTC,CASSYRLAVNNEQFF
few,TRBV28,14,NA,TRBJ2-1,TGTGCCAGCTGGGGATGGGCCACGGCCGATGAGCAGTTCTTC,CASWGWATADEQFF
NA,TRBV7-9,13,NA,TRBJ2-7,TGTGCCAGCAGCTTAGCGAGTCCGGAGGAGCAGTACTTC,CASSLASPEEQYF
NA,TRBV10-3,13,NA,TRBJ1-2,TGTGCCATCAGTGGGGTCAGGGTGGATGGCTACACCTTC,CAISGVRVDGYTF
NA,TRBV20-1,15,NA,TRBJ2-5,TGCAGTGCCAGGGCCCCTCAAGGATGGGAAGAGACCCAGTACTTC,CSARAPQGWEETQYF
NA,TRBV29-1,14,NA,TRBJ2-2,TGCAGCGTTGAAAAGGACACCCACACCGGGGAGCTGTTTTTT,CSVEKDTHTGELFF
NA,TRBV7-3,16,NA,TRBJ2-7,TGTGCCAGCAGCTTAAATGCGGGATCAAGCTCCTACGAGCAGTACTTC,CASSLNAGSSSYEQYF
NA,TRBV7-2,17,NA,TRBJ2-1,TGTGCCAGCAGCTTAGTTGGGACGGCGAGCTCCTACAATGAGCAGTTCTTC,CASSLVGTASSYNEQFF
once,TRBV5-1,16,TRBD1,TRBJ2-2,TGCGCCAGCAGCTTGTCCCCGGGACAGGGGACCGGGGAGCTGTTTTTT,CASSLSPGQGTGELFF
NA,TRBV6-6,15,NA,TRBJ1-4,TGTGCCAGCAGCGCGCCCAATGCAACTAATGAAAAACTGTTTTTT,CASSAPNATNEKLFF
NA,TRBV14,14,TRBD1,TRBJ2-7,TGTGCCAGCAGCCAACACAGGGGCCCATACGAGCAGTACTTC,CASSQHRGPYEQYF